The 20 T cell receptor beta chains presented below share a single source sample, sequenced in a study of PD-1 blockade in mismatch repair-deficient tumors. The data were produced by immunoSEQ multiplex PCR, yet TCRdb's version contains in-frame clones alone and is incomplete. Of about 15,000 clones in the sample, 84% were seen once. Specimen: PBMCs, collected before pembrolizumab treatment. These receptors all stem from an adult with mismatch repair-deficient cancer.

The rearrangement uses TRBV28 and TRBJ1-2, with 9 bases matching TRBD1. The CDR3 contains 14 residues. In germline, CDR1 is MDHEN, CDR2 SYDVKM. Germline trimming cut 5 bases from V and 2 bases from J; bases unmatched to any gene: 3. DNA of the CDR3: TGTGCCAGCAGTACCGGGACAGGGAACTATGGCTACACCTTC. It encodes CASSTGTGNYGYTF.

The chain carries TRBV18 and TRBJ2-7; TRBD1 aligns across 10 bases. This CDR3 has 14 residues. Germline-derived CDR1 and CDR2 are KGHSH and LQKENI. V dropped 6 bases and J dropped 9; count of bases not matched to a gene: 11. CDR3 residues: CASSPPGTGDLQYF. The DNA for the CDR3 is TGTGCCAGCTCGCCTCCCGGGACAGGGGATCTGCAGTACTTC.

This chain links TRBV27 with TRBJ2-3; no clear D. Germline CDR1 reads MNHEY; CDR2 reads SMNVEV (reference sequence). The CDR3 contains 13 residues. Trimming removed 5 bases from V and 2 bases from J, with 8 bases in between. The CDR3: CASSGLDTDTQYF. The CDR3 DNA reads TGTGCCAGCAGTGGGCTAGACACAGATACGCAGTATTTT.

The chain has TRBV5-5 and TRBJ2-2; TRBD1 might be the D (5 bases). This CDR3 region has 15 residues. The V gene's germline CDR1 is SGHKS and CDR2 YYEKEE (reference sequence). Trimming took off 0 bases at V and 2 bases at J, with 8 bases between the two ends. CDR3 protein: CASSLAQGNTGELFF. The CDR3, as DNA: TGTGCCAGCAGCTTGGCCCAGGGTAACACCGGGGAGCTGTTTTTT.

J is TRBJ2-7 and V is TRBV5-5; the match to TRBD1 covers 10 bases. CDR1 SGHKS and CDR2 YYEKEE come from the germline V gene (reference sequence). CDR3 size: 15 residues. Unmatched junction bases numbered 8, after V lost 2 bases and J lost 6 bases. The DNA for the CDR3 is TGTGCCAGCAGCTTATTCGAGACAGGGGGCGCCGAGCAGTACTTC. Protein sequence: CASSLFETGGAEQYF.

V gene TRBV4-2 combines with J gene TRBJ2-3; tentative D call: TRBD2 (7 bases). The V end lost 8 bases, the J end lost 2 bases, and 14 bases lay between the germline ends. Germline values: CDR1 LGHNA, CDR2 YNFKEQ. The CDR3 is 14 amino acids. CDR3 region: CASQGGGDTDTQYF. Written as DNA, the CDR3 is TGTGCCAGCCAAGGGGGGGGTGACACAGATACGCAGTATTTT.

The chain links TRBV28 to TRBJ2-6, with D unresolved. The CDR3 has 12 residues. CDR1 and CDR2 (germline): MDHEN, SYDVKM. The germline V and J ends were trimmed by 2 bases and 8 bases, with 4 bases remaining between them. The CDR3 is CASSLPSNVLTF. CDR3 coding DNA: TGTGCCAGCAGTTTACCGTCCAACGTCCTGACTTTC.

The rearrangement links TRBV29-1 to TRBJ2-1; TRBD2 might be the D (7 bases). The CDR3 contains 13 residues. The V gene lost 2 bases and the J gene lost 10 bases, with 15 bases spanning the gap. Germline V lookup: CDR1 SQVTM, CDR2 ANQGSEA. CDR3 DNA: TGCAGCGTTGAAACGGGGGGCCTTGGGGAGCAGTTCTTC. Its translation: CSVETGGLGEQFF.

The CDR3 is CASSLTRASIREAFF. The CDR3 DNA follows: TGTGCCAGCAGTTTAACTCGGGCCTCAATTCGGGAAGCTTTCTTT. This chain links TRBV6-6 with TRBJ1-1; D not resolved. The germline V gene encodes CDR1 MNHNY and CDR2 SVGAGI (reference sequence). This CDR3 has 15 residues. V was clipped by 4 bases and J by 8 bases, with 20 bases between them.

The chain recombines TRBV6-1 with TRBJ2-7, with 11 bases identical to TRBD2. Looked up from germline, CDR1 is MNHNS and CDR2 is SASEGT. The CDR3 is made up of 16 amino acids. With 4 bases clipped from V and 6 bases from J, the junction kept 11 bases outside the gene matches. The CDR3 region is CASSGIIAGGPSEQYF. As DNA, the CDR3 is TGTGCCAGCAGTGGGATAATAGCGGGAGGGCCGTCCGAGCAGTACTTC.

The rearrangement joins TRBV10-3 to TRBJ2-7, with 13 bases identical to TRBD2. This CDR3 has 17 amino acids. V was clipped by 3 bases and J by 0 bases; unmatched bases: 5. Germline V gene lookup returns CDR1 ENHRY and CDR2 SYGVKD. The CDR3: CAISDTGLAGPSYEQYF. The CDR3 DNA sequence: TGTGCCATCAGTGACACGGGACTAGCGGGACCCTCCTACGAGCAGTACTTC.

This chain links TRBV15 with TRBJ2-7; D gene ambiguous. Germline loops: CDR1 LNHNV, CDR2 YYDKDF (reference sequence). The V gene lost 1 base and the J gene lost 6 bases, with 13 bases spanning the gap. The CDR3 sequence is 14 residues long. The CDR3 is CATSRGDGSGEQYF. Written as DNA, the CDR3 is TGTGCCACCAGCAGAGGCGACGGATCGGGCGAGCAGTACTTC.

In its sample, this clone was seen a few times. The V call is TRBV30, the J call TRBJ1-5; no reliable D call. V lost 3 bases and J lost 2, with 5 bases in between. Germline V gives CDR1 GTSNPN, CDR2 SVGIG (reference sequence). The CDR3 contains 12 residues. CDR3 amino acids: CAWSMGNQPQHF. Written as DNA, the CDR3 is TGTGCCTGGAGCATGGGCAATCAGCCCCAGCATTTT.

This clone was picked up a small number of times. Other DNA sequences in this sample translate to the same CDR3. V is TRBV6-4 and J is TRBJ2-1; 7 bases agree with TRBD2. The V and J ends lost 0 bases and 1 base, in that order; junction bases with no gene match: 0. The CDR3 length is 15 residues. The germline V gene encodes CDR1 MRHNA and CDR2 SNTAGT. CDR3 bases: TGTGCCAGCAGTGACTCAGCGGGATCCTACAATGAGCAGTTCTTC. This codes for CASSDSAGSYNEQFF.

This chain joins TRBV19 and TRBJ2-2; D is perhaps TRBD1 (6 bases). This CDR3 is 14 amino acids long. Germline V gene data show CDR1 as LNHDA and CDR2 as SQIVND (reference sequence). V was trimmed by 5 bases and J by 7 bases, leaving 14 bases between them. CDR3 nucleotide sequence: TGTGCCAGTAGTGTACAGGGACGCGGCGGGGAGCTGTTTTTT. Residues: CASSVQGRGGELFF.

This clone occurred once. V gene TRBV4-2 combines with J gene TRBJ1-2; D is possibly TRBD1 (5 bases). CDR1 and CDR2 (germline): LGHNA, YNFKEQ. CDR3 length: 16 amino acids. V was shortened by 0 bases and J by 2 bases, with 13 bases between the two germline ends. CDR3 residues: CASSQDLATVNYGYTF. DNA of the CDR3: TGTGCCAGCAGCCAAGATCTCGCGACAGTCAACTATGGCTACACCTTC.

The chain joins TRBV19 to TRBJ2-3, with a weak D call TRBD2 (6 bases). Germline-derived CDR1 and CDR2 are LNHDA and SQIVND (reference sequence). The CDR3 is 16 residues long. V lost 0 bases and J lost 1, with 11 bases in between. CDR3 sequence reads: CASSIDRRGGTDTQYF. As DNA, the CDR3 is TGTGCCAGTAGTATAGATAGGAGGGGTGGCACAGATACGCAGTATTTT.

This clone appeared a single time. The J gene is TRBJ2-3, the V gene TRBV4-1, with D perhaps TRBD2 (6 bases). Trimming left V 1 base short and J 2 bases short, with 16 bases between. CDR3 length: 17 amino acids. Per germline, CDR1 MGHRA and CDR2 YSYEKL. The CDR3 here is CASSQVESAGNTDTQYF. CDR3 DNA sequence: TGCGCCAGCAGCCAAGTCGAATCGGCGGGAAACACAGATACGCAGTATTTT.

The genes are TRBV27 and TRBJ2-1, with 11 bases lining up with TRBD2. Germline V gene sequence: CDR1 MNHEY, CDR2 SMNVEV (reference sequence). The CDR3 length is 16 residues. The ends lost 0 bases at V and 8 bases at J; junction bases unmatched: 6. CDR3 protein: CASSLSLAGGPDEQFF. DNA of the CDR3: TGTGCCAGCAGTTTATCTTTAGCGGGAGGGCCGGATGAGCAGTTCTTC.

This chain connects TRBV6-4 to TRBJ2-7, with D possibly called TRBD1 or TRBD2 (7 bases each). Germline CDR1 MRHNA, CDR2 SNTAGT. This CDR3 spans 14 amino acids. V was trimmed by 3 bases and J by 5 bases, leaving 14 bases between them. In DNA, the CDR3 is TGTGCCAGCAGTGAGGGAGGGGGCGCAGACGAGCAGTACTTC. Its protein is CASSEGGGADEQYF.